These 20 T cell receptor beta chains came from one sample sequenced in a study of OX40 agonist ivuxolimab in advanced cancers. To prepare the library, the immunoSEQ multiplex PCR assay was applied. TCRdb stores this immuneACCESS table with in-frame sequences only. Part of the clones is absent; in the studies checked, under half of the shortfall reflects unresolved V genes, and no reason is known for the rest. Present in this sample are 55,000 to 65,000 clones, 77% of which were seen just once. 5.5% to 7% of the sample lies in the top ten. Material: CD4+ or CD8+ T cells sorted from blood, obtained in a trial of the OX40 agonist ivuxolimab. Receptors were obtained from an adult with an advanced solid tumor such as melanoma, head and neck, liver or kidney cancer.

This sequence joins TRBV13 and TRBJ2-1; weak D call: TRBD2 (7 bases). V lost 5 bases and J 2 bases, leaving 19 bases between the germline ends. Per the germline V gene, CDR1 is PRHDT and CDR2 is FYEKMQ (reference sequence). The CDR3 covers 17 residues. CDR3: CASSPMKGGWTYNEQFF. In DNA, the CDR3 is TGTGCCAGCAGCCCTATGAAGGGGGGGTGGACCTACAATGAGCAGTTCTTC.

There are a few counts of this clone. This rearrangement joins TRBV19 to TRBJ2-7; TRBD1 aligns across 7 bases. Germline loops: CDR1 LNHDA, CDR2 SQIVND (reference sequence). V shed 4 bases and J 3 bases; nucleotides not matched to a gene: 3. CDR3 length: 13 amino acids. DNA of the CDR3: TGTGCCAGTAGTAACGGACAGGTCTACGAGCAGTACTTC. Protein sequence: CASSNGQVYEQYF.

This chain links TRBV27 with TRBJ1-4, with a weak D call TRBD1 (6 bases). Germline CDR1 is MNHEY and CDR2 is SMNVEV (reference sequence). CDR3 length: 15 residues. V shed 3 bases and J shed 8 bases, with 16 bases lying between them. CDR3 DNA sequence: TGTGCCAGCAGTTTCCTAGGGGGGACTGCAGAAAAACTGTTTTTT. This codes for CASSFLGGTAEKLFF.

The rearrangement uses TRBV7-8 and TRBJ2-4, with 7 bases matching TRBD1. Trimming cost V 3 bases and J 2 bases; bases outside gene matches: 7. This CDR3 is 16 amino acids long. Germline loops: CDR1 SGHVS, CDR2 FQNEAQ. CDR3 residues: CASSFDRVVTKNIQYF. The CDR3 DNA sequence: TGTGCCAGCAGCTTCGACAGGGTGGTTACCAAAAACATTCAGTACTTC.

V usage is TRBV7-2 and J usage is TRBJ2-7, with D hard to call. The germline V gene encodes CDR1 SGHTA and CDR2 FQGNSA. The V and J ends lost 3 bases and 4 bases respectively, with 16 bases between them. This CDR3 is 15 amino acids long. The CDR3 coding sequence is TGTGCCAGCAGCTTTACCCTCTCCCCCGGGTACGAGCAGTACTTC. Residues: CASSFTLSPGYEQYF.

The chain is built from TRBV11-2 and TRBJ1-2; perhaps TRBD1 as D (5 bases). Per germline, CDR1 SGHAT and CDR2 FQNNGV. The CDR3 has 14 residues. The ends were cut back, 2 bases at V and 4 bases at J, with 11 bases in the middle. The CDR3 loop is CASSLNAGGYGYTF. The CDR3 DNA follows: TGTGCCAGCAGCTTAAACGCCGGGGGCTATGGCTACACCTTC.

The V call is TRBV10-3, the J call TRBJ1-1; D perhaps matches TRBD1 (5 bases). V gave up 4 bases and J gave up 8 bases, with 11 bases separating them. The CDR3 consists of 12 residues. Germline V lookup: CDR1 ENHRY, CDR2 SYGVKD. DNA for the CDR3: TGTGCCATCAGTGGGGGGACCGGAGAAGCTTTCTTT. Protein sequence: CAISGGTGEAFF.

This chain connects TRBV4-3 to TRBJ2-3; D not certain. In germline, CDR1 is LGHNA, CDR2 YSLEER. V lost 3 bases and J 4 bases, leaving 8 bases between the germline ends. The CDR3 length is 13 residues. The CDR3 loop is CASSQRYADTQYF. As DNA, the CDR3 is TGCGCCAGCAGCCAGAGGTATGCAGATACGCAGTATTTT.

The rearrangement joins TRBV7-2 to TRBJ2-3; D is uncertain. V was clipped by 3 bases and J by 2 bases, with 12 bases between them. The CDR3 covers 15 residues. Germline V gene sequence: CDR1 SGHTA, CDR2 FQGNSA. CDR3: CASSFSSSNTDTQYF. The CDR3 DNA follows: TGTGCCAGCAGCTTTTCGTCCAGTAACACAGATACGCAGTATTTT.

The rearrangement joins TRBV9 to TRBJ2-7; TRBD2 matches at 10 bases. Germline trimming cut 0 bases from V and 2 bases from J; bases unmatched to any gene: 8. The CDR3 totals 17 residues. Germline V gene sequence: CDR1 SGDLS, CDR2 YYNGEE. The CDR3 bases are TGTGCCAGCAGCGTAGACGGTCGTAGCGGGGGGACCTACGAGCAGTACTTC. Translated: CASSVDGRSGGTYEQYF.

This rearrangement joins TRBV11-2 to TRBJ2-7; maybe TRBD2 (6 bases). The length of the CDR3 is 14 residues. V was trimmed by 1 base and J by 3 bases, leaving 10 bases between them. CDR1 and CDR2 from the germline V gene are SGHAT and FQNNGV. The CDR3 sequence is CASSLGGGDYEQYF. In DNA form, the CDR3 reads TGTGCCAGCAGCTTAGGTGGAGGGGACTACGAGCAGTACTTC.

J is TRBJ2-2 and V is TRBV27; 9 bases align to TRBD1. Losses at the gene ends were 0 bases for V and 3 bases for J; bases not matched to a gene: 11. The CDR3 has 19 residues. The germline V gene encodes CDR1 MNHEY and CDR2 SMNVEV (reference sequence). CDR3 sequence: CASSLSFLTGGAYTGELFF. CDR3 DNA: TGTGCCAGCAGTTTATCCTTCCTTACAGGGGGCGCGTACACCGGGGAGCTGTTTTTT.

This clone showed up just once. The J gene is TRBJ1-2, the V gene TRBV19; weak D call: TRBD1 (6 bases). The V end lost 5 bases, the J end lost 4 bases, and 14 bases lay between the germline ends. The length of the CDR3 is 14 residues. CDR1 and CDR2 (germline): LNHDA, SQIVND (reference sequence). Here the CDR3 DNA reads TGTGCCAGTAGTCCCATGAGAGGGGGCTATGGCTACACCTTC. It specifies CASSPMRGGYGYTF.

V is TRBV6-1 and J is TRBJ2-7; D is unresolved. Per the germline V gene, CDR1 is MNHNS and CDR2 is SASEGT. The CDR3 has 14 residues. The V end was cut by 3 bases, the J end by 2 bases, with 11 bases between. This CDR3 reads CASSDYQAAYEQYF. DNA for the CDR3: TGTGCCAGCAGTGATTACCAGGCCGCCTACGAGCAGTACTTC.

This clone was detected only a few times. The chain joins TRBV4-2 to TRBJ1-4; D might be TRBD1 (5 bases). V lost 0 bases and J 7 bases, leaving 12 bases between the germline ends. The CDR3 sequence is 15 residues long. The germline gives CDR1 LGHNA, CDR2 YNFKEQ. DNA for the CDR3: TGTGCCAGCAGCCAAGATCCGGGGACGGGTGAAAAACTGTTTTTT. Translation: CASSQDPGTGEKLFF.

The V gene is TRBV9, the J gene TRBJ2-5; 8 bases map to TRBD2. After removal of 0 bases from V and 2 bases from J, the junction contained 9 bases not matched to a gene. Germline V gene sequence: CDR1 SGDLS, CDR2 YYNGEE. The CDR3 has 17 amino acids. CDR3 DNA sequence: TGTGCCAGCAGCGTAGGCCGCCGGGCGGGGGGTCAAGAGACCCAGTACTTC. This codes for CASSVGRRAGGQETQYF.

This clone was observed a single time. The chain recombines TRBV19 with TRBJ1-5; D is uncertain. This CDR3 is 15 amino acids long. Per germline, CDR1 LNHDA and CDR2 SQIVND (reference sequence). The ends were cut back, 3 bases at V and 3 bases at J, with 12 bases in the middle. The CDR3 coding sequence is TGTGCCAGTAGTATTCAGTCCACAGACAATCAGCCCCAGCATTTT. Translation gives CASSIQSTDNQPQHF.

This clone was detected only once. The CDR3 spells CASSESRTGGTDTQYF. CDR3 DNA sequence: TGCGCCAGCAGTGAGTCGAGGACAGGGGGCACAGATACGCAGTATTTT. The rearrangement uses TRBV10-1 and TRBJ2-3; the match to TRBD1 covers 9 bases. This CDR3 spans 16 amino acids. CDR1 is WNHNN, CDR2 SYGVQD, per germline (reference sequence). The junction had 2 bases not matched to a gene; V was cut back by 0 bases and J by 1 base.

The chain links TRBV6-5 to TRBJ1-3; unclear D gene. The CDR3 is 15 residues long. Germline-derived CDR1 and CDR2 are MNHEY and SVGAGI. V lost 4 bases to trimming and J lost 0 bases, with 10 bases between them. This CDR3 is CASSSQIYSGNTIYF. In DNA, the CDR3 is TGTGCCAGCAGTTCACAGATCTACTCTGGAAACACCATATATTTT.

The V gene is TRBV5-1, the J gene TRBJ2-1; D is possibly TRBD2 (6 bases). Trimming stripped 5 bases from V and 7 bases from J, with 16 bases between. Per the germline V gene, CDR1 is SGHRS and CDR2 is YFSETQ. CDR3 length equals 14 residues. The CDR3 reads CASRTAPAGNEQFF. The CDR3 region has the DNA TGCGCCAGCAGGACAGCGCCCGCGGGGAATGAGCAGTTCTTC.